A selection of T cell receptor beta chains follows, all from one sample in a study of T cells after posttransplantation cyclophosphamide. Only in-frame clones appear in the TCRdb table, and some are missing; sequencing was by immunoSEQ multiplex PCR. The table lists about 32,000 clones, around 90% of them singletons. The sequencing input was PBMCs. Receptors originate from a middle-aged woman with a blood cancer, CMV-positive, and with a related stem cell donor. The CDR3 runs from the conserved cysteine through the conserved F or W.

V gene	CDR3 protein
TRBV28	CASSSRWGANSPLHF
TRBV6-1	CASSWTGRWNYGYTF
TRBV21-1	CASSKGEGGANNSPLHF
TRBV5-4	CASSPLGSGGSYEQYF
TRBV6-1	CASSEDGLNEKLFF
TRBV11-2	CASSLDRTGGSEKLFF
TRBV27	CATYEGDRENEQFF
TRBV5-3	CARGASGECEQYF
TRBV19	CASRGQGDEKLFF
TRBV6-5	CASSYSMGTRSYEQYF
TRBV7-2	CASRQGGGNQPQHF
TRBV5-6	CASSLEQGNGYTF
TRBV19	CASSTGGYGYTF
TRBV4-1	CASSQVAGTYTGELFF
TRBV6-6	CASSYRSADNSPLHF
TRBV5-1	CASRAGTSRSYNEQFF
TRBV6-5	CASSFGGPQETQYF
TRBV30	CASSQGTNNQPQHF
TRBV7-7	CASSIGTSGEQFF
TRBV7-9	CASSLVPTGYLDNEQFF
TRBV4-1	CASSLYRTAEAFF
TRBV6-1	CASTQWPGIKNTIYF
TRBV27	CASRVTGNYGYTF
TRBV29-1	CSVRGGATNNEQFF
TRBV2	CASIGTGGTEAFF
TRBV5-1	CASSFVLQGVKETQYF
TRBV28	CASRGAPGEETQYF
TRBV5-1	CASSPRLAGWETQYF
TRBV19	CASNSGGEGGRAYEQYF
TRBV4-3	CASSLSTGQGNEKLFF
TRBV7-9	CASSLDQGEAFF
TRBV28	CASSLGGSQPQHF
TRBV20-1	CSSRGYTEAFF
TRBV11-2	CASSLIAGAITDTQYF
TRBV16	CASSPSGQAKTQYF
TRBV6-5	CASSPRQGRYEQYF
TRBV19	CASSFLAGGPSYNEQFF
TRBV29-1	CSGGDKAFF
TRBV7-9	CASSRPAGVGNTIYF
TRBV10-3	CAISDRGEANYGYTF
TRBV13	CASSLEGTGINEQYF
TRBV5-1	CASSPSGGNQETQYF
TRBV14	CASSSIYGYTF
TRBV15	CATSREDRGGGYTF
TRBV7-6	CASSYSLGSEQYF
TRBV25-1	CASSNPDGRAGPTDEQFF